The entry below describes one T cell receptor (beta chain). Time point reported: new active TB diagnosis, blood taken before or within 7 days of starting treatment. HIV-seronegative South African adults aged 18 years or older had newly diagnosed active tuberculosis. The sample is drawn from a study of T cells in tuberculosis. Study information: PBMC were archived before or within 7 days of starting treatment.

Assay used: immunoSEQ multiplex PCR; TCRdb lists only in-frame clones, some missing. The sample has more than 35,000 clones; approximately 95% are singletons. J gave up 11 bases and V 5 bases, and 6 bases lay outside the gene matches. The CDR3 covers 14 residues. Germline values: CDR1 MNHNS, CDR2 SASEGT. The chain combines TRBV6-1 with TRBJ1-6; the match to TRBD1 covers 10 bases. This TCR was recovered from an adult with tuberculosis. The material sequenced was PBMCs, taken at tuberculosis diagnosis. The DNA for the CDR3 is TGTGCCAGCAGTCCGGGACAGGGGATTACACCCCTCCACTTT. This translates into CASSPGQGITPLHF.